Listed below are T cell receptor beta chains from one sample, sequenced in a study of blood T cell repertoires in COVID-19. The protocol was immunoSEQ multiplex PCR, while the TCRdb copy is restricted to in-frame clones and leaves out a portion. The repertoire holds 75,000 to 90,000 clones, with 75% to 90% as singletons. The sequencing sample was made of peripheral blood. Receptor source: a woman aged 70 to 79 with acute or convalescent COVID-19. Both conserved end residues are part of each CDR3. Each record gives: D gene, J gene, clone size, V gene, CDR3 DNA, CDR3 protein. A D gene is named only where the DNA matches it firmly. Expanded clones are given a class, and other clones once, few, many or no size at all.

D: TRBD2; J: TRBJ2-7; size: -; V: TRBV7-2; DNA: TGTGCCAGCAGCTTAGACGGGGGGACCTCCTACGAGCAGTACTTC; CDR3: CASSLDGGTSYEQYF
D: TRBD1; J: TRBJ2-2; size: -; V: TRBV5-1; DNA: TGCGCCAGCAGCTTGAGGACAGGGAGCACCGGGGAGCTGTTTTTT; CDR3: CASSLRTGSTGELFF
D: -; J: TRBJ2-5; size: -; V: TRBV5-8; DNA: TGTGCCAGCAGCTCCGAGGGCCCCCAGTACTTC; CDR3: CASSSEGPQYF
D: -; J: TRBJ2-1; size: -; V: TRBV7-6; DNA: TGTGCCAGCAGCCGTTACCCCCGGGAGCAGACAGATGAGCAGTTCTTC; CDR3: CASSRYPREQTDEQFF
D: -; J: TRBJ2-7; size: -; V: TRBV12-3/TRBV12-4; DNA: TGTGCCAGCGGAGGAGGGTACGAGCAGTACTTC; CDR3: CASGGGYEQYF
D: -; J: TRBJ1-1; size: few; V: TRBV6-2/TRBV6-3; DNA: TGTGCCAGCAGTTACTCCCGACAGGCTTTGAACACTGAAGCTTTCTTT; CDR3: CASSYSRQALNTEAFF
D: TRBD1; J: TRBJ1-1; size: -; V: TRBV15; DNA: TGTGCCACCAGCTCTAGACAGGGGGCTTCCACTGAAGCTTTCTTT; CDR3: CATSSRQGASTEAFF
D: -; J: TRBJ2-3; size: -; V: TRBV7-9; DNA: TGTGCCAGCAGCTTCACTCATACGCAGTATTTT; CDR3: CASSFTHTQYF
D: -; J: TRBJ1-6; size: -; V: TRBV5-4; DNA: TGTGCCAGCAGCCTTAATAATTCACCCCTCCACTTT; CDR3: CASSLNNSPLHF
D: -; J: TRBJ2-3; size: -; V: TRBV6-2/TRBV6-3; DNA: TGTGCCAGCAGTTCCCAATCAGATACGCAGTATTTT; CDR3: CASSSQSDTQYF
D: TRBD1; J: TRBJ1-2; size: -; V: TRBV6-2/TRBV6-3; DNA: TGTGCCAGCAGTTACTCCCCCCACCGACAGGGGATCCTTGTCCCCCGTGGCTACACCTTC; CDR3: CASSYSPHRQGILVPRGYTF
D: -; J: TRBJ2-2; size: -; V: TRBV14; DNA: TGTGCCAGCAGCCAAGATTACCCCTCGCCGGGTAACACCGGGGAGCTGTTTTTT; CDR3: CASSQDYPSPGNTGELFF
D: -; J: TRBJ2-5; size: -; V: TRBV3-1/TRBV3-2; DNA: TGTGCCAGCAGCCAAATGTCAGGGGCCTGGGAGACCCAGTACTTC; CDR3: CASSQMSGAWETQYF
D: TRBD1; J: TRBJ2-7; size: -; V: TRBV2; DNA: TGTGCCAGCAGTGTTGGGACAGGAACCTACGAGCAGTACTTC; CDR3: CASSVGTGTYEQYF
D: -; J: TRBJ1-6; size: -; V: TRBV6-6; DNA: TGTGCCAGCAGTTCTACACCCGGCGGGGATAATTCACCCCTCCACTTT; CDR3: CASSSTPGGDNSPLHF
D: TRBD2; J: TRBJ2-3; size: -; V: TRBV7-8; DNA: TGTGCCAGCCGGGGGGGTCACACAGATACGCAGTATTTT; CDR3: CASRGGHTDTQYF
D: TRBD1; J: TRBJ2-7; size: -; V: TRBV19; DNA: TGTGCCAGTAGTATACTAGAACCTACTCGGGACAGCCCCTACGAGCAGTACTTC; CDR3: CASSILEPTRDSPYEQYF
D: TRBD1; J: TRBJ1-4; size: -; V: TRBV5-4; DNA: TGTGCCAGCAGCTCAGGGGGTTCTAATGAAAAACTGTTTTTT; CDR3: CASSSGGSNEKLFF
D: -; J: TRBJ1-4; size: few; V: TRBV5-1; DNA: TGCGCCAGCAGCTTGAAAGGCAGTGGGGGCAATGAAAAACTGTTTTTT; CDR3: CASSLKGSGGNEKLFF
D: TRBD1; J: TRBJ1-2; size: -; V: TRBV19; DNA: TGTGCCAGTACCAAACAGGGGCCAGACTCATCCTATGGCTACACCTTC; CDR3: CASTKQGPDSSYGYTF
D: TRBD1; J: TRBJ1-4; size: -; V: TRBV4-1; DNA: TGCGCCAGCAGCCAAGATTTTCGACAGGGCGAAAAACTGTTTTTT; CDR3: CASSQDFRQGEKLFF
D: -; J: TRBJ1-3; size: -; V: TRBV12-5; DNA: TGTGCTAGTGGCGGGGATGGAAACACCATATATTTT; CDR3: CASGGDGNTIYF
D: -; J: TRBJ1-2; size: -; V: TRBV5-1; DNA: TGCGCCAGCAGCTTGGCTTCACGGGAACCGTATGGCTACACCTTC; CDR3: CASSLASREPYGYTF
D: -; J: TRBJ1-1; size: -; V: TRBV11-1; DNA: TGTGCCAGCAGCCCAAATACCGACAGGCAATTGGAGTTT; CDR3: CASSPNTDRQLEF
D: -; J: TRBJ2-2; size: -; V: TRBV5-1; DNA: TGCGCCAGCAGCTACGGACCAGGGGATGACACCGGGGAGCTGTTTTTT; CDR3: CASSYGPGDDTGELFF
D: TRBD2; J: TRBJ2-5; size: -; V: TRBV7-2; DNA: TGTGCCAGCAGCTTAGGGGCTAGCGGGGGCCTCCTAGAGACCCAGTACTTC; CDR3: CASSLGASGGLLETQYF
D: -; J: TRBJ2-7; size: once; V: TRBV5-6; DNA: TGTGCCAGCAGCTCCACGGTCTACGAGCAGTACTTC; CDR3: CASSSTVYEQYF
D: TRBD2; J: TRBJ2-3; size: -; V: TRBV19; DNA: TGTGCCAGTAGTATCGGAGCGGGGACTAGCACAGATACGCAGTATTTT; CDR3: CASSIGAGTSTDTQYF
D: TRBD1; J: TRBJ1-2; size: -; V: TRBV3-1/TRBV3-2; DNA: TGTGCCAGCAGCCAAGATCACAGGGGTGACTATGGCTACACCTTC; CDR3: CASSQDHRGDYGYTF
D: TRBD1; J: TRBJ2-2; size: -; V: TRBV6-2/TRBV6-3; DNA: TGTGCCAGCAGTTTTGAGAGGGACAGGGGAGTAACCGGGGAGCTGTTTTTT; CDR3: CASSFERDRGVTGELFF
D: TRBD1; J: TRBJ1-2; size: -; V: TRBV4-3; DNA: TGCGCCAGCAGCCAAATTGACAGGGATGGCTACACCTTC; CDR3: CASSQIDRDGYTF
D: TRBD1; J: TRBJ1-1; size: -; V: TRBV19; DNA: TGTGCCAGTATGACTCCGATTTACAGGGGCGTGTTTGACACTGAAGCTTTCTTT; CDR3: CASMTPIYRGVFDTEAFF
D: -; J: TRBJ2-5; size: -; V: TRBV3-1/TRBV3-2; DNA: TGTGCCAGCCGGACAGCGCAAGAGACCCAGTACTTC; CDR3: CASRTAQETQYF
D: TRBD1; J: TRBJ2-7; size: -; V: TRBV4-2; DNA: TGTGCCAGCAGCCAAGGTGACAGGGTTGGCCACGAGCAGTACTTC; CDR3: CASSQGDRVGHEQYF
D: -; J: TRBJ2-3; size: -; V: TRBV6-2/TRBV6-3; DNA: TGTGCCAGCAGTTTGTACACAGATACGCAGTATTTT; CDR3: CASSLYTDTQYF
D: -; J: TRBJ2-3; size: -; V: TRBV7-3; DNA: TGTGCCAGCAGCTCCGCCGGGACAGGGCGACTAGCGGCGTGGACAGATACGCAGTATTTT; CDR3: CASSSAGTGRLAAWTDTQYF
D: -; J: TRBJ1-2; size: -; V: TRBV7-9; DNA: TGTGCCAGCAGCCCCCTTTCCCCTAACTATGGCTACACCTTC; CDR3: CASSPLSPNYGYTF
D: -; J: TRBJ2-3; size: -; V: TRBV5-1; DNA: TGCGCCAGCAGCTTGGCAGGAGGGGCCGGAGATACGCAGTATTTT; CDR3: CASSLAGGAGDTQYF
D: TRBD2; J: TRBJ2-2; size: -; V: TRBV7-2; DNA: TGTGCCAGCAGCTTAATCGTAGCGGGGGGGCCGAGAACCGGGGAGCTGTTTTTT; CDR3: CASSLIVAGGPRTGELFF
D: TRBD1; J: TRBJ1-2; size: -; V: TRBV6-5; DNA: TGTGCCAGCAGAGGTGCAGGGGGCTTCTATGGCTACACCTTC; CDR3: CASRGAGGFYGYTF
D: -; J: TRBJ2-5; size: -; V: TRBV9; DNA: TGTGCCAGCAGCGTAGATTCGTCGGATATCGGGGAGACCCAGTACTTC; CDR3: CASSVDSSDIGETQYF
D: -; J: TRBJ2-1; size: -; V: TRBV3-1/TRBV3-2; DNA: TGTGCCAGCAGCCAAGGCGGGGCGCTCGGTGAGCAGTTCTTC; CDR3: CASSQGGALGEQFF
D: -; J: TRBJ2-3; size: -; V: TRBV4-3; DNA: TGCGCCAGCAGCCAAAGCTTTGGGCGCACAGATACGCAGTATTTT; CDR3: CASSQSFGRTDTQYF
D: TRBD2; J: TRBJ2-2; size: -; V: TRBV3-1/TRBV3-2; DNA: TGTGCCAGCAGCCCGGCGGGGGGGCCTTTCACCGGGGAGCTGTTTTTT; CDR3: CASSPAGGPFTGELFF
D: TRBD2; J: TRBJ2-5; size: -; V: TRBV3-1/TRBV3-2; DNA: TGTGCCAGCAGCCAAGTAGACCCGAGCGGGGTTCCCTCCCAAGAGACCCAGTACTTC; CDR3: CASSQVDPSGVPSQETQYF
D: -; J: TRBJ1-2; size: once; V: TRBV6-5; DNA: TGTGCCAGCAGCCCCACAGGGCTTTACTATGGCTACACCTTC; CDR3: CASSPTGLYYGYTF
D: TRBD2; J: TRBJ2-2; size: -; V: TRBV7-2; DNA: TGTGCCAGCAGCCACCGGGGAGTAGCGGGGCCCGGGGAGCTGTTTTTT; CDR3: CASSHRGVAGPGELFF
D: -; J: TRBJ2-7; size: -; V: TRBV2; DNA: TGTGCCAGCAGCCGGGACTCCTACTCCTACGAGCAGTACTTC; CDR3: CASSRDSYSYEQYF
D: TRBD1; J: TRBJ1-5; size: -; V: TRBV28; DNA: TGTGCCAGCAGTACCCCCGGACAGGGGGCGAATCAGCCCCAGCATTTT; CDR3: CASSTPGQGANQPQHF
D: -; J: TRBJ2-2; size: -; V: TRBV4-1; DNA: TGCGCCACCTCTAGGGGGAACACCGGGGAGCTGTTTTTT; CDR3: CATSRGNTGELFF
D: -; J: TRBJ2-7; size: few; V: TRBV12-3/TRBV12-4; DNA: TGTGCCAGCAGTTTAGGACACGGCGAGCAGTACTTC; CDR3: CASSLGHGEQYF
D: -; J: TRBJ1-1; size: -; V: TRBV7-9; DNA: TGTGCCAGCAGCCTCAGTATTGGGAACACTGAAGCTTTCTTT; CDR3: CASSLSIGNTEAFF
D: -; J: TRBJ1-6; size: -; V: TRBV19; DNA: TGTGCCAGTAGTGGGCAGAAGGATTCACCCCTCCACTTT; CDR3: CASSGQKDSPLHF
D: TRBD1; J: TRBJ2-6; size: -; V: TRBV7-9; DNA: TGTGCCAGCACCCAGGGGGTTCCTTTTGGGGCCAACGTCCTGACTTTC; CDR3: CASTQGVPFGANVLTF
D: -; J: TRBJ1-1; size: once; V: TRBV11-3; DNA: TGTGCCAGCAGCTTTGCAGGGTACAACACTGAAGCTTTCTTT; CDR3: CASSFAGYNTEAFF